The rows below give T cell receptor beta chains drawn from one sample of a study of regulatory T cells in long-lasting Graves disease. From the multiplex PCR reads, TCRdb called clonotypes with MiXCR, one entry per CDR3 protein. The sample contains about 430,000 distinct CDR3 sequences, approximately 22% of which appear only once. Sequenced here: peripheral blood mononuclear cells (PBMCs), sampled when the disease was refractory, from a patient treated with antithyroid drugs. The receptors stem from a female donor with Graves disease. CDR3s include the opening cysteine and the closing phenylalanine or tryptophan. Each record gives: CDR3 length, V gene, CDR3 protein.

14 | TRBV5-1 | CASSLDPSNEKLFF
16 | TRBV6-1 | CASSPEAGGITDTQYF
15 | TRBV9 | CASSVEANLQETQYF
14 | TRBV6-1 | CASSAIGSNYGYTF
18 | TRBV2 | CASRRGLAGGIAKNIQYF
11 | TRBV20-1 | CSARVGSEQYF
15 | TRBV24-1 | CATSEAFGSYNEQFF
15 | TRBV28 | CASTLGTSKLGELFF
15 | TRBV30 | CAWRPTGRAPGELFF
14 | TRBV19 | CASSIGLLGYEQYF
18 | TRBV7-9 | CASSSGGLAGGPPNEQFF
15 | TRBV29-1 | CSVYVRRESGNTIYF
15 | TRBV12-3/TRBV12-4 | CASSSTGGGNQPQHF
11 | TRBV29-1 | CSVGRGYEQYF
15 | TRBV6-1 | CASSELTSGAYEQYF
14 | TRBV2 | CASLLAGGQETQYF
16 | TRBV7-8 | CASSLTSGRANNEQFF
13 | TRBV18 | CASSQDREDEQYF
15 | TRBV2 | CASSEAHAGSYEQYF
15 | TRBV19 | CASSIETTSSYEQYF
16 | TRBV18 | CASSPTITGHIYEQYF
16 | TRBV6-1 | CASSEPVTGTRGTQYF
13 | TRBV7-2 | CASSIMADTEAFF
12 | TRBV20-1 | CSATSSQETQYF
14 | TRBV7-9 | CASSLGGSVYEQYF